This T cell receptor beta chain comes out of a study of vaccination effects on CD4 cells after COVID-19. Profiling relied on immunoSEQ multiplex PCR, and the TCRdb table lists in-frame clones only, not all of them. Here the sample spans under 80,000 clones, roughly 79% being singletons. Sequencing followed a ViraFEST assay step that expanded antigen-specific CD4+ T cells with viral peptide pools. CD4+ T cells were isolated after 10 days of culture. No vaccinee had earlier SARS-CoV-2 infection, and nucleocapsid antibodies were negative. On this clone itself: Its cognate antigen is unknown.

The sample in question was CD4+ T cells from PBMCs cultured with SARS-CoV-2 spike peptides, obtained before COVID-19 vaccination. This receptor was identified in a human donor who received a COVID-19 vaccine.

The CDR3 bases are TGTGCCAGCTCACTGGACTCGGGGCACACAGATACGCAGTATTTT. Its protein product is CASSLDSGHTDTQYF. V is TRBV18 and J is TRBJ2-3; D possibly uses TRBD1 or TRBD2 (5 bases each). V gave up 4 bases and J gave up 2 bases, with 13 bases separating them. Germline values: CDR1 KGHSH, CDR2 LQKENI. The CDR3 totals 15 residues. The complete variable domain, with remaining parts taken from reference TRBV18 and TRBJ2-3, reads NAGVMQNPRHLVRRRGQEARLRCSPMKGHSHVYWYRQLPEEGLKFMVYLQKENIIDESGMPKERFSAEFPKEGPSILRIQQVVRGDSAAYFCASSLDSGHTDTQYFGPGTRLTVL.